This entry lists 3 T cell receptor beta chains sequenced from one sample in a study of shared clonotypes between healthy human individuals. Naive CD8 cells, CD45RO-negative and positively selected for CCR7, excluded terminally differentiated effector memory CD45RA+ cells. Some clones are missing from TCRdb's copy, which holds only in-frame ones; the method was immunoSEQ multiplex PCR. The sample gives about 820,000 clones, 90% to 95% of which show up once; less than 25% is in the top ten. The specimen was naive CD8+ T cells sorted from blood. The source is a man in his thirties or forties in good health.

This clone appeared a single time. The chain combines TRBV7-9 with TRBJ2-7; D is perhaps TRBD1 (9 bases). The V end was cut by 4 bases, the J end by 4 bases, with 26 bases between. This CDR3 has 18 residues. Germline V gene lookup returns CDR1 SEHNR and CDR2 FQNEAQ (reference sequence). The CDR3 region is CASSSLTRGGTGIYEQYF. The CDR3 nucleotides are TGTGCCAGCAGCTCCCTCACCCGCGGGGGGACAGGGATTTACGAGCAGTACTTC. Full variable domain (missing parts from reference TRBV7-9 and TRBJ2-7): DTGVSQNPRHKITKRGQNVTFRCDPISEHNRLYWYRQTLGQGPEFLTYFQNEAQLEKSRLLSDRFSAERPKGSFSTLEIQRTEQGDSAMYLCASSSLTRGGTGIYEQYFGPGTRLTVT.

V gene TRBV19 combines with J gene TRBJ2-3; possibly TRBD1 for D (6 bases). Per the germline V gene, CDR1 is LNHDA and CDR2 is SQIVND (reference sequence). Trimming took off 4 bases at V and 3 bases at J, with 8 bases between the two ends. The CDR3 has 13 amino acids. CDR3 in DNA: TGTGCCAGTAGTAGGACAGATACAGATACGCAGTATTTT. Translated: CASSRTDTDTQYF.

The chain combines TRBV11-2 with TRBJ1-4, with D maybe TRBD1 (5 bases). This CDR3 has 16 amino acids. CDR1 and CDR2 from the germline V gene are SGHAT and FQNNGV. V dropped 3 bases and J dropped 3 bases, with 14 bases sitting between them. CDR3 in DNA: TGTGCCAGCAGCTTGGGTAACAGGAGGGCTAATGAAAAACTGTTTTTT. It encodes CASSLGNRRANEKLFF.